The clone carrying this TCR beta chain was detected once. Its target is not known. The sample belongs to a study of TIL therapy for anti-PD-1-resistant metastatic lung cancer. On the study more broadly: A few tumors were EGFR-mutant and two were ALK-rearranged. Tumors carried a median about 1.6 non-synonymous mutations per megabase. Findings of the study overall: Compared with baseline intratumoral T cells, expanded TIL cultures were more clonal and less diverse (around 5.9% vs 31%).

The immunoSEQ assay was v3. Assay: immunoSEQ multiplex PCR; the TCRdb copy retains only in-frame clones and omits some. The data show more than 20,000 clones, over 55% seen once. V shed 3 bases and J 7 bases; nucleotides not matched to a gene: 9. The length of the CDR3 is 15 residues. CDR1 and CDR2 (germline): MGHRA, YSYEKL. Time point denoted: pre-treatment sample, taken before nivolumab and TIL therapy. Tumor tissue came from excised metastases, mostly pleural nodules or supraclavicular lymph nodes. Tumors were harvested before any PD-1/PD-L1 blockade. The rearrangement uses TRBV4-1 and TRBJ1-5; 7 bases are a match to TRBD1. The sequence was collected from a woman aged 25-85 years with non-small cell lung cancer. The material was tumor tissue, obtained at baseline. Written as DNA, the CDR3 is TGCGCCAGCAGCCAGACCCAAACAGGGGACCAGCCCCAGCATTTT. It translates to CASSQTQTGDQPQHF.